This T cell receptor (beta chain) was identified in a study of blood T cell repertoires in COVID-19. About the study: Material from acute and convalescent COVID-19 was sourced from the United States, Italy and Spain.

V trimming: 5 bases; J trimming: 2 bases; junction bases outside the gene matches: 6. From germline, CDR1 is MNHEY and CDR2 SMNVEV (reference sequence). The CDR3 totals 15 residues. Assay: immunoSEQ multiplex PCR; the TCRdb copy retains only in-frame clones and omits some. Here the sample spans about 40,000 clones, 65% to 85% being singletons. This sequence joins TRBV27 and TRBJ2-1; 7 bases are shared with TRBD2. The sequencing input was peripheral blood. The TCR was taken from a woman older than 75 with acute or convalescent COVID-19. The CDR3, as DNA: TGTGCCAGCAGTCGCAAAGGACTAGCCTACAATGAGCAGTTCTTC. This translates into CASSRKGLAYNEQFF.